The TCR beta chain under discussion was sequenced for a study of blood T cell repertoires in COVID-19. As for the study in general: Some COVID-19 samples were acute and others convalescent; all came from the United States, Italy and Spain. The analysed material was cDNA or gDNA that came from T cells, B-cell-depleted T cells, or PBMCs.

Trimming shortened V by 1 base and J by 0 bases, and 10 bases separated the two germline ends. This CDR3 has 16 amino acids. Germline V CDR1 and CDR2: LGHNA, YSLEER. The authors' processing: Estimation of nucleated cell counts relied on the amplification of reference gene primers. Here immunoSEQ multiplex PCR was the method, and the copy in TCRdb shows in-frame clones only, minus some. That table supplies the V and J calls and clone size; D and trimming were determined from the DNA. This sample has roughly 100,000 clones; roughly 86% occur once, and the top ten carry 2.5% to 3.5%. The receptor was derived from a man between 45 and 60 years old with active or convalescent COVID-19. The chain uses TRBV4-3 and TRBJ1-3, with TRBD1 as a possible D gene (5 bases). The sample consisted of peripheral blood. The CDR3 coding sequence is TGCGCCAGCAGCCAAGTCTTGGACAACTCTGGAAACACCATATATTTT. Its protein is CASSQVLDNSGNTIYF.